This T cell receptor (beta chain) was captured in a study of shared T cell receptors in the human thymus. Trimming at V came to 6 bases and at J to 6 bases, leaving 4 bases not matched to a gene. Germline V gives CDR1 SGHTA, CDR2 FQGTGA. This CDR3 spans 13 amino acids. Profiled with immunoSEQ multiplex PCR; TCRdb holds only in-frame clones, not every one. The sample lists hundreds of thousands of clones, over 75% seen once, with 0.0094% in the top ten. The sample was also linked to a second study, of human thymus T cells. According to that study: The related literature has documented a marked overlap of thymic repertoires among unrelated individuals.

This TCR was sampled from a boy under three years old with a congenital heart defect. The chain joins TRBV7-3 to TRBJ2-4, with 8 nucleotides matching TRBD2. Sequenced: thymocytes. Here the CDR3 DNA reads TGTGCCAGCAGTATGGGACTAGGAAACATTCAGTACTTC. Translating gives CASSMGLGNIQYF. Full variable domain (missing parts from reference TRBV7-3 and TRBJ2-4): GAGVSQTPSNKVTEKGKYVELRCDPISGHTALYWYRQSLGQGPEFLIYFQGTGAADDSGLPNDRFFAVRPEGSVSTLKIQRTERGDSAVYLCASSMGLGNIQYFGAGTRLSVL.